This record concerns one T cell receptor beta chain sequence. There is no known antigen for this receptor. No base qualities exist here, and no much larger clone lies one base off it. These data belong to a study of T cell repertoires in cytomegalovirus infection (dated 2019 in TCRdb). About the full investigation: Donor HLA type was relevant to the analysis, because carriage of CMV infection together with the matching HLA type was indicated by public TCR beta signatures. Paper-wide results and their limitations: Carriers of CMV infection plus the relevant HLA type were discriminated by the cumulative frequency of public TCR beta family members in the study cohort and in an independent 352-donor cohort. The ex vivo response was dominated by HLA-C-restricted CMV-specific TCR beta clonotypes, and the single most frequent clonotype in two of eight donors was supplied by these HLA-C-restricted clonotypes.

The junction shows trimming of 6 bases on V and 3 bases on J, and the gene matches do not reach 14 bases of it. From the cysteine through the phenylalanine, the CDR3 covers 16 amino acids. The kept DNA is CDR3 alone, 48 bases in frame from the first base. The germline V gene provides CDR1 SNHLY and CDR2 FYNNEI. The sample was run on an Illumina HiSeq 1500. Clones were called with MiXCR by TCRdb after fastp trimmed the public reads at Q25, and only in-frame beta chains were retained. Identical CDR3 protein sequences are pooled into one entry, listed with their most common genes and DNA. Within this sample are about 400,000 distinct CDR3 sequences, with roughly 18% of them counted one time only. Less than 9.5% of the sample is held by the ten biggest clonotypes.

The clonotype was recovered from a human donor in good health (CMV status not recorded). Some clones in this sample may be carry-over from other donors' samples. Recombination connected TRBV2 to TRBJ2-7, and TRBD2 aligns with 7 junction nucleotides. Input material: PBMCs. The CDR3 is CASRPLWGGVNYEQYF. DNA sequence: TGTGCCAGCAGGCCACTATGGGGGGGGGTGAACTACGAGCAGTACTTC.